This TCR beta chain derives from a study of shared clonotypes between healthy human individuals. The CDR3 sequence is 13 residues long. Germline V gives CDR1 SQVTM, CDR2 ANQGSEA. J gave up 5 bases and V 6 bases, and 9 bases lay outside the gene matches. Repertoires were generated with immunoSEQ multiplex PCR, while TCRdb's copy carries only in-frame clones and drops some. The table shows 2 million to 2.5 million clones, with 80% to 95% occurring only once. The sequenced material came from naive CD4+ T cells from PBMCs. As to subset: CD45RA+ positively selected. This sequence was found in a man aged 18 to 30 in good health. Some clones in this sample may be carry-over from other donors' samples. V usage is TRBV29-1 and J usage is TRBJ2-7, with 8 bases matching TRBD1. The CDR3 loop reads CSVGTGGRDEQYF. The CDR3 DNA is TGCAGCGTGGGAACAGGGGGTCGCGACGAGCAGTACTTC.